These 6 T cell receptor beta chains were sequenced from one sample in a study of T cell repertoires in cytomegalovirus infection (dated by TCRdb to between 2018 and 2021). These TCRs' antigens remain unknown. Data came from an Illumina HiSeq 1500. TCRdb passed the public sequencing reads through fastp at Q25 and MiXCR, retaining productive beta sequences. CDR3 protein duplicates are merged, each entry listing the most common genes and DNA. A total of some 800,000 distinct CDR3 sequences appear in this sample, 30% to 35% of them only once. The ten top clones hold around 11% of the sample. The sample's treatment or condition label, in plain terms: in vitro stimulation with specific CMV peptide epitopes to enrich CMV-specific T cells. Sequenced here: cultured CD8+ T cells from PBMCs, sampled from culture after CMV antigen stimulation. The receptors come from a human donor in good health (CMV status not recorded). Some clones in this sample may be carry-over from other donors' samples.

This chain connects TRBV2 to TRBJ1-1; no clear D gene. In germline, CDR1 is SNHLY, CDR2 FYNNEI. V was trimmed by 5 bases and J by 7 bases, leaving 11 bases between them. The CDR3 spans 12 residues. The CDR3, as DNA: TGTGCCAGCAGTCCCCCTCGGGATGAAGCTTTCTTT. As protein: CASSPPRDEAFF.

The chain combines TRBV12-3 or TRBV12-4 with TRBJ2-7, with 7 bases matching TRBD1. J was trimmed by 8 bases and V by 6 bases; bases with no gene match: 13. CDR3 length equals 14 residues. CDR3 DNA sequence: TGTGCCAGCAGCTCCCGGGACAGTTACTTCCAGCAGTACTTC. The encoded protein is CASSSRDSYFQQYF.

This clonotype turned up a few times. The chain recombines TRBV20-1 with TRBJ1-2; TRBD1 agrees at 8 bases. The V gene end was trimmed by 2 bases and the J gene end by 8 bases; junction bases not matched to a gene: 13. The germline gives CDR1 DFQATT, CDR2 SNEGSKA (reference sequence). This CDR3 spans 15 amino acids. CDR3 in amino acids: CSARSVLTGGKGYTF. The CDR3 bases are TGCAGTGCTAGAAGCGTTCTTACAGGGGGAAAAGGCTACACCTTC.

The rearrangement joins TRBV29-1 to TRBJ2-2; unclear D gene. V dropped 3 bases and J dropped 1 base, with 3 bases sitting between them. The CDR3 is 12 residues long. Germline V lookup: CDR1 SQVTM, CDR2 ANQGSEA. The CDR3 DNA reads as TGCAGCGTTGAGCAGAACACCGGGGAGCTGTTTTTT. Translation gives CSVEQNTGELFF.

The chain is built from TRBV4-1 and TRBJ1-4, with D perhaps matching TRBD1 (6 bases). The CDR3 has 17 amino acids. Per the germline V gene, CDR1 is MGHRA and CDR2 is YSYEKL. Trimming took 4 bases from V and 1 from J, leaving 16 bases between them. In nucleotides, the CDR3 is TGCGCCAGCAGCCTCAAGATACTAGGGGGAACTAATGAAAAACTGTTTTTT. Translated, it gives CASSLKILGGTNEKLFF.

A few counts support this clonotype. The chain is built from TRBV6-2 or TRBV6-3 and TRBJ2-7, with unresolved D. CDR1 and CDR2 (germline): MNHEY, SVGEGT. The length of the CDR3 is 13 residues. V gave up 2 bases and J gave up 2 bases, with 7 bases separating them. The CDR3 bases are TGTGCCAGCAGTTACGGGATCACCTACGAGCAGTACGTC. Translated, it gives CASSYGITYEQYV.